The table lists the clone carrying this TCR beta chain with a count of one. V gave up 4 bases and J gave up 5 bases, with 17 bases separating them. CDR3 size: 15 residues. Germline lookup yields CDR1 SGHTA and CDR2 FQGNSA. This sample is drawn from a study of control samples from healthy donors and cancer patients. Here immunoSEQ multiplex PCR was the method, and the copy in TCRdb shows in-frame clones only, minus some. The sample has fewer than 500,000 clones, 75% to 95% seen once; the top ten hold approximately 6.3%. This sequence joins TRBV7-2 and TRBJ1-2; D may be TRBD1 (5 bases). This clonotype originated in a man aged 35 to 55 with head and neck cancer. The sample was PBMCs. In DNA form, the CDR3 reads TGTGCCAGCAGCTCGGGACTGACGTCGGGTTATGGCTACACCTTC. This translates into CASSSGLTSGYGYTF.